Below, 25 T cell receptor beta chains from the same sample are listed, as sequenced in a study. TCRdb itself ran the RT-PCR reads through MiXCR, one entry per CDR3 protein. The sample comprises about 680,000 distinct CDR3 sequences, around 14% of which are singletons, and just over 3.5% rests with the top ten. Sequenced material: memory CD4+ T cells from blood. These receptors were collected from a female donor in good health, serving as a healthy control.

This clonotype was counted only a few times. This CDR3 is CASSSKGTSGSFLYEQYF. As DNA, the CDR3 is TGTGCCAGCAGCTCGAAAGGGACTAGCGGGAGTTTTCTTTACGAGCAGTACTTC. V gene TRBV5-4 combines with J gene TRBJ2-7, with 14 bases that match TRBD2. V lost 3 bases and J lost 4; bases outside the gene matches: 12. Germline assignment: CDR1 SGHNT and CDR2 YYREEE (reference sequence). The CDR3 spans 18 residues.

The CDR3 sequence is CASSLRDRDGYNSPLHF. CDR3 sequence (DNA): TGTGCCAGCAGCCTAAGGGACAGGGACGGGTATAATTCACCCCTCCACTTT. V and J are TRBV7-9 and TRBJ1-6; 9 nucleotides align to TRBD1. The CDR3 extends over 17 amino acids. CDR1 is SEHNR, CDR2 FQNEAQ, per germline (reference sequence). V was pared by 5 bases and J by 4 bases, with 9 bases of the junction left unmatched. The full variable domain, with the rest looked up from reference TRBV7-9 and TRBJ1-6, is DTGVSQNPRHKITKRGQNVTFRCDPISEHNRLYWYRQTLGQGPEFLTYFQNEAQLEKSRLLSDRFSAERPKGSFSTLEIQRTEQGDSAMYLCASSLRDRDGYNSPLHFGNGTRLTVT.

There are many counts of this clonotype. The chain employs TRBV7-9 and TRBJ2-1; possibly TRBD1 or TRBD2 for D (5 bases each). The germline V gene encodes CDR1 SEHNR and CDR2 FQNEAQ (reference sequence). The CDR3 length is 13 residues. V gave up 4 bases and J gave up 5 bases, with 9 bases separating them. CDR3 amino acids: CASSWGSNNEQFF. The CDR3 DNA sequence: TGTGCCAGCAGCTGGGGGAGTAACAATGAGCAGTTCTTC.

This clonotype was seen many times. The CDR3 loop is CASRRDRGYEQYF. CDR3 nucleotides: TGTGCCAGCAGGAGAGACAGGGGATACGAGCAGTACTTC. The chain links TRBV6-1 to TRBJ2-7, with 8 bases matching TRBD1. Losses at the gene ends were 6 bases for V and 4 bases for J; bases not matched to a gene: 5. Germline loops: CDR1 MNHNS, CDR2 SASEGT. The CDR3 runs to 13 residues.

The J gene is TRBJ2-7, the V gene TRBV5-1, with 8 bases fitting TRBD1. The length of the CDR3 is 15 residues. Germline V gives CDR1 SGHRS, CDR2 YFSETQ. The ends lost 3 bases at V and 2 bases at J; junction bases unmatched: 7. For the CDR3, the DNA is TGCGCCAGCAGCTATTGGGACAGGACCACCTACGAGCAGTACTTC. Translating it yields CASSYWDRTTYEQYF. Full variable domain (remainder filled in from reference TRBV5-1 and TRBJ2-7): KAGVTQTPRYLIKTRGQQVTLSCSPISGHRSVSWYQQTPGQGLQFLFEYFSETQRNKGNFPGRFSGRQFSNSRSEMNVSTLELGDSALYLCASSYWDRTTYEQYFGPGTRLTVT.

Only a few counts were recorded for this clonotype. The V call is TRBV7-8, the J call TRBJ2-7; D ambiguous. This CDR3 spans 16 amino acids. Germline V gene lookup returns CDR1 SGHVS and CDR2 FQNEAQ. V gave up 5 bases and J gave up 2 bases, with 19 bases separating them. This CDR3 is CASSPGLGYVPYEQYF. Here the CDR3 DNA reads TGTGCCAGCAGCCCCGGCCTGGGGTACGTACCCTACGAGCAGTACTTC.

Many counts were recorded for this clonotype. The genes are TRBV20-1 and TRBJ2-7, with TRBD2 matching 9 bases. Germline V gives CDR1 DFQATT, CDR2 SNEGSKA (reference sequence). J lost 2 bases, V lost 7 bases, and 9 bases had no gene match. This CDR3 has 14 residues. The CDR3 region has the DNA TGCAGTGGAGTAGCGGGAGTAATCCCCTACGAGCAGTACTTC. It yields the protein CSGVAGVIPYEQYF.

Many counts were recorded for this clonotype. V is TRBV12-3 or TRBV12-4 and J is TRBJ1-2, with TRBD1 identical over 8 bases. The CDR3 sequence is 13 residues long. The junction had 3 bases not matched to a gene; V was cut back by 5 bases and J by 4 bases. In DNA form, the CDR3 reads TGTGCCAGCAGTCGGGACAGGATCTATGGCTACACCTTC. Its translation is CASSRDRIYGYTF.

This clonotype showed up many times. This chain joins TRBV4-3 and TRBJ2-2, with D tentatively TRBD1 (5 bases). V lost 0 bases, J lost 5 bases, and 16 bases lay in between. From germline, CDR1 is LGHNA and CDR2 YSLEER. This CDR3 comprises 17 residues. CDR3 DNA: TGCGCCAGCAGCCAAGATGGCAGGGCTATGGGAACCGGGGAGCTGTTTTTT. This codes for CASSQDGRAMGTGELFF.

As for this clonotype: Given a much more abundant clone one base away, this may be a read error. This chain joins TRBV27 and TRBJ2-7; a possible D gene is TRBD2 (6 bases). V lost 11 bases and J lost 3, with 17 bases in between. CDR3 length: 13 amino acids. In germline, CDR1 is MNHEY, CDR2 SMNVEV (reference sequence). CDR3 DNA sequence: TGTGCCGCGCGGGGATACCCTATCTACGAGCAGTACTTC. Translated, it gives CAARGYPIYEQYF.

This clonotype was seen at least ten times. V gene TRBV6-5 combines with J gene TRBJ1-2; 8 nucleotides match TRBD1. The germline gives CDR1 MNHEY, CDR2 SVGAGI. J was trimmed by 8 bases and V by 5 bases; bases with no gene match: 7. The CDR3 has 13 amino acids. In DNA, the CDR3 is TGTGCCAGCAGTAAAGCGACAGGGGACGGCTACACCTTC. Translating it yields CASSKATGDGYTF.

This clonotype was seen repeatedly, ten times or more. The V gene is TRBV5-1, the J gene TRBJ2-5; tentative D call: TRBD2 (6 bases). Deletions cut 4 bases from V and 1 base from J, with 14 bases between. The germline CDR1 and CDR2 sequences are SGHRS and YFSETQ. The CDR3 has 15 residues. CDR3 bases: TGCGCCAGCAGCACCGGGCGGGACCTCCAAGAGACCCAGTACTTC. The encoded protein is CASSTGRDLQETQYF.

The rearrangement links TRBV11-2 to TRBJ1-1; no clear D. Trimming cost V 7 bases and J 10 bases, with 13 bases left between them. The germline V gene encodes CDR1 SGHAT and CDR2 FQNNGV. The CDR3 covers 11 residues. The CDR3 nucleotides are TGTGCCAGCACCTTCGGCTTCGGAGCTTTCTTT. This codes for CASTFGFGAFF.

The chain has TRBV5-6 and TRBJ2-3, with 7 bases identical to TRBD2. Germline-derived CDR1 and CDR2 are SGHDT and YYEEEE. This CDR3 has 15 amino acids. Trimming removed 3 bases from V and 4 bases from J; junction bases left unmatched: 8. CDR3 DNA: TGTGCCAGCAGCTCTTGGGGGGGGGTTGCAGATACGCAGTATTTT. It specifies CASSSWGGVADTQYF.

This clonotype turned up a few times. The CDR3 nucleotides are TGCGCCAGCAGTCAAAGGGGGGGGTTAGAAGCTTTCTTT. Amino acid sequence: CASSQRGGLEAFF. This chain joins TRBV4-3 and TRBJ1-1; weak D call: TRBD1 (6 bases). CDR3 length equals 13 residues. Trimming left V 6 bases short and J 8 bases short, with 16 bases between. The germline CDR1 and CDR2 sequences are LGHNA and YSLEER.

The gene calls are TRBV20-1 and TRBJ2-1; 10 bases match TRBD2. The CDR3 is 14 amino acids. Germline V CDR1 and CDR2: DFQATT, SNEGSKA (reference sequence). V shed 6 bases, J shed 7 bases, and the junction held 9 bases outside the gene matches. CDR3 region: CSAQLAGVGNEQFF. The CDR3 region has the DNA TGCAGTGCGCAGCTAGCGGGGGTTGGGAATGAGCAGTTCTTC.

Ten or more counts support this clonotype. The chain employs TRBV5-1 and TRBJ1-1; 7 nucleotides match TRBD1. The CDR3 is 14 residues long. Unmatched junction bases numbered 5, after V lost 0 bases and J lost 6 bases. CDR1 SGHRS and CDR2 YFSETQ come from the germline V gene. The CDR3 DNA reads as TGCGCCAGCAGCTTGGGAGGGACAGACGCTGAAGCTTTCTTT. Encoded protein: CASSLGGTDAEAFF.

This clonotype has more than one count but fewer than ten. This sequence joins TRBV20-1 and TRBJ2-7, with D perhaps assigned TRBD1 or TRBD2 (5 bases each). The CDR3 is 14 residues long. Germline lookup yields CDR1 DFQATT and CDR2 SNEGSKA (reference sequence). Trimming took 0 bases from V and 5 from J, leaving 14 bases between them. The CDR3 sequence is CSARDRTGPNEQYF. The CDR3 DNA reads as TGCAGTGCTAGAGATAGGACGGGACCAAACGAGCAGTACTTC.

This clonotype was observed a few times. The rearrangement links TRBV5-1 to TRBJ2-7, with D unresolved. The CDR3 has 14 amino acids. Between the trimmed V and J ends, which lost 2 bases and 5 bases, there was a span of 14 bases. Germline CDR1 is SGHRS and CDR2 is YFSETQ. The CDR3 loop is CASSLGPGTDEQYF. The CDR3 DNA reads as TGCGCCAGCAGCTTAGGGCCGGGTACGGACGAGCAGTACTTC.

This clonotype was detected a few times. The chain has TRBV28 and TRBJ2-5; D tentatively fits TRBD1 or TRBD2 (6 bases each). V lost 4 bases and J lost 4, with 16 bases in between. From germline, CDR1 is MDHEN and CDR2 SYDVKM. The CDR3 sequence is 15 residues long. The CDR3 nucleotides are TGTGCCAGCAGTTCCGTCGAGGGGGGCCGAGAGACCCAGTACTTC. Protein: CASSSVEGGRETQYF.

This clonotype was seen once. This chain uses TRBV28 with TRBJ1-2; the D gene is possibly TRBD1 (6 bases). V gave up 2 bases and J gave up 7 bases, with 11 bases separating them. This CDR3 has 13 amino acids. Germline values: CDR1 MDHEN, CDR2 SYDVKM. CDR3 nucleotide sequence: TGTGCCAGCAGTTTAAATCAGGGGTTTGGCTACACCTTC. This translates into CASSLNQGFGYTF.

V is TRBV4-2 and J is TRBJ2-7; no firm D call. Germline CDR1 reads LGHNA; CDR2 reads YNFKEQ. Trimming cost V 0 bases and J 2 bases, with 11 bases left between them. The CDR3 is 15 residues long. The chain's CDR3 is CASSQDGLPPYEQYF. The CDR3 DNA is TGTGCCAGCAGCCAAGATGGGCTACCCCCCTACGAGCAGTACTTC.

The chain links TRBV20-1 to TRBJ2-1; 8 nucleotides match TRBD2. The J segment lost 7 bases and the V segment lost 0 bases, leaving 8 bases of the junction unmatched. This CDR3 region has 15 residues. Germline values: CDR1 DFQATT, CDR2 SNEGSKA (reference sequence). The CDR3: CSARDGSGSRNEQFF. CDR3 nucleotide sequence: TGCAGTGCTAGAGATGGGAGCGGGAGTCGGAATGAGCAGTTCTTC.

For the CDR3, the DNA is TGTGCCAGCAGTTCCGGACCCAACTATGGCTACACCTTC. It is translated as CASSSGPNYGYTF. V is TRBV12-3 or TRBV12-4 and J is TRBJ1-2, with no clear D. V lost 4 bases to trimming and J lost 2 bases, with 8 bases between them. This CDR3 spans 13 amino acids.

This clonotype was seen more than once but under ten times. The junction does not match germline at one end; this may be a read error. This chain connects TRBV6-5 to TRBJ2-3, with D possibly TRBD2 on 5 matching bases. The germline CDR1 and CDR2 sequences are MNHEY and SVGAGI. The CDR3 has 18 amino acids. The CDR3 sequence is CAGSYSSTGYGKADTQYF. The DNA for the CDR3 is TGTGCCGGCAGTTACTCGTCGACGGGATACGGGAAAGCGGATACGCAGTATTTT.